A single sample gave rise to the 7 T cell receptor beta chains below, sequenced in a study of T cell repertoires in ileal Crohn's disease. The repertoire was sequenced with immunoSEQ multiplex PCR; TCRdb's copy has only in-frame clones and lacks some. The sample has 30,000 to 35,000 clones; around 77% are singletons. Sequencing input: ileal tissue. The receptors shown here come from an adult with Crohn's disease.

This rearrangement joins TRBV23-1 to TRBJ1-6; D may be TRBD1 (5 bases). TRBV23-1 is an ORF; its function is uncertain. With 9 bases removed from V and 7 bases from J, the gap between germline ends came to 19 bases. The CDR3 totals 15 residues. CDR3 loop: CARASGGRRNSPLHF. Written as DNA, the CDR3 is TGCGCCAGGGCGTCGGGGGGTAGGCGGAATTCACCCCTCCACTTT.

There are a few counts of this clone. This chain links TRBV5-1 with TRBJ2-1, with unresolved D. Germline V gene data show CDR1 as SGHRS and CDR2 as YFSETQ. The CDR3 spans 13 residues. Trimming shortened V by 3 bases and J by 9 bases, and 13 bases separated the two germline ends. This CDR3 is CASSSNLWSEQFF. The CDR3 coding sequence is TGCGCCAGCAGCTCGAATTTGTGGAGTGAGCAGTTCTTC.

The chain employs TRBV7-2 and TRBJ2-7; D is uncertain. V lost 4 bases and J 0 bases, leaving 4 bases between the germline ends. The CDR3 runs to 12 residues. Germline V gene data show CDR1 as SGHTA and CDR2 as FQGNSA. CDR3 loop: CASSYGSYEQYF. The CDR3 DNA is TGTGCCAGCAGCTACGGCTCCTACGAGCAGTACTTC.

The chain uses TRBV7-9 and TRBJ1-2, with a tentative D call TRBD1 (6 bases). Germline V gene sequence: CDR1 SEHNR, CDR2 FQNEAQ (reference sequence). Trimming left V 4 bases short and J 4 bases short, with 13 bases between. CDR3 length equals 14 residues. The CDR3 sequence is CASSSQGLAYGYTF. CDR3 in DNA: TGTGCCAGCAGCTCCCAGGGGTTGGCCTATGGCTACACCTTC.

Here the CDR3 DNA reads TGTGCCTGGAGTGTACAAGCGTTTTACGAGCAGTACTTC. Protein: CAWSVQAFYEQYF. The V and J genes are TRBV30 and TRBJ2-7, with unresolved D. This CDR3 has 13 residues. V dropped 0 bases and J dropped 4 bases, with 10 bases sitting between them. Germline V gene lookup returns CDR1 GTSNPN and CDR2 SVGIG (reference sequence).

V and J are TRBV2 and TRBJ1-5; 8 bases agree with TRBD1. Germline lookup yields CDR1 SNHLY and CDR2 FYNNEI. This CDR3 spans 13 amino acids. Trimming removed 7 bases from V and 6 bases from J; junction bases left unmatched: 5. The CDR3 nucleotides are TGTGCCAGCACCTTGGACAGGGCTCAGCCCCAGCATTTT. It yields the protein CASTLDRAQPQHF. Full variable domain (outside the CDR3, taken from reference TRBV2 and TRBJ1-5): EPEVTQTPSHQVTQMGQEVILRCVPISNHLYFYWYRQILGQKVEFLVSFYNNEISEKSEIFDDQFSVERPDGSNFTLKIRSTKLEDSAMYFCASTLDRAQPQHFGDGTRLSIL.

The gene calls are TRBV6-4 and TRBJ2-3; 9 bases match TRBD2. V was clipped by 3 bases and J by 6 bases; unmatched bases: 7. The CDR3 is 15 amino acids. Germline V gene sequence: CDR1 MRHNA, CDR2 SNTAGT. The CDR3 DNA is TGTGCCAGCAGTGAGGTCGCTAGCGGGGCTGATACGCAGTATTTT. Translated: CASSEVASGADTQYF.